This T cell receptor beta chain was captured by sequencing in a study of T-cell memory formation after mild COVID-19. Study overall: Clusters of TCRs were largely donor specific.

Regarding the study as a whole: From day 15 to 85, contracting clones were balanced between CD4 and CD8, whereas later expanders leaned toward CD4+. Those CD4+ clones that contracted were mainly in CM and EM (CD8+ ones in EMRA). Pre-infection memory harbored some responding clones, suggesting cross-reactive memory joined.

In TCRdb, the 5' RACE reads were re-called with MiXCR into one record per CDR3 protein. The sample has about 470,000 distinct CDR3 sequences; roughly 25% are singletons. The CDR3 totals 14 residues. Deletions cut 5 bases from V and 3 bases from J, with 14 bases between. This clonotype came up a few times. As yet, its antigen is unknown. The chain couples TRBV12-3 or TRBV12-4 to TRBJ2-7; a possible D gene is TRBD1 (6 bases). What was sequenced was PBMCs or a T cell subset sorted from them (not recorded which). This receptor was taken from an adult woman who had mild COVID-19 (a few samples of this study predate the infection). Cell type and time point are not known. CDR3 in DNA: TGTGCCAGCAGTAACAACAGGGTATTCTACGAGCAGTACTTC. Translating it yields CASSNNRVFYEQYF.